This T cell receptor beta chain was identified in a study of shared clonotypes between healthy human individuals. This clone appeared once. Clones were read by immunoSEQ multiplex PCR, and TCRdb kept only the in-frame ones, dropping some. The sample carries over 2 million clones, 80% to 95% recorded once. The V gene's germline CDR1 is KGHSH and CDR2 LQKENI. CDR3 length equals 14 residues. V was pared by 0 bases and J by 7 bases, with 10 bases between. The gene calls are TRBV18 and TRBJ2-1; tentative D call: TRBD2 (5 bases). Specimen: naive CD4+ T cells from PBMCs. Subset of the sample: CD45RA+ positively selected. The receptor was derived from a man younger than 30 in good health. Some clones in this sample may be carry-over from other donors' samples. CDR3 amino acids: CASSPPGPGNEQFF. The CDR3 DNA sequence: TGTGCCAGCTCACCACCGGGTCCGGGAAATGAGCAGTTCTTC.